Detailed here is one T cell receptor beta chain. Its antigen is unidentified. The data were obtained in a study of OX40 agonist ivuxolimab in advanced cancers. Across the whole study: Ivuxolimab, an antibody that agonizes OX40 (CD134), was administered to the patients. The dose-escalation cohort had hepatocellular carcinoma, melanoma, renal cell or head and neck cancer.

Measured with immunoSEQ multiplex PCR; TCRdb has only the in-frame clones, and not every one. The data contain roughly 63,000 clones, 85% to 90% of them singletons. Study observations and caveats: Compared with others, partial responders at 0.1-3.0 mg/kg displayed clonal expansion among the lowest. CD8+ T cells (on average) carried more expanded clones than CD4+ T cells.

This sequence was found in an adult with an advanced solid tumor such as melanoma, head and neck, liver or kidney cancer. The source was CD4+ or CD8+ T cells sorted from blood, collected in a trial of the OX40 agonist ivuxolimab.

The CDR3 sequence: CASSSPGLGYTF. CDR3 coding DNA: TGTGCCAGCAGCTCGCCAGGGCTAGGCTACACCTTC. This sequence joins TRBV7-2 and TRBJ1-2; D perhaps matches TRBD1 (5 bases). The germline gives CDR1 SGHTA, CDR2 FQGNSA. Between the trimmed V and J ends, which lost 4 bases and 8 bases, there was a span of 11 bases. This CDR3 spans 12 amino acids.